The entry below describes one T cell receptor (beta chain). The antigen remains undetermined. These data originate in a study of cytomegalovirus exposure and HLA in healthy donors. Study-level information: Early released data comprised 80 million to 90 million unique TCRs from HLA-typed donors.

Notes on the study in general: Most TCRs appeared rarely, but some public TCRs recurred in many donors. Earlier analysis looked at TCR beta V segments, and most were productive about 90% or about 30% of the time. When a later analysis was performed, an Asian-associated ancestry cluster reportedly had fewer N-insertions than the approximately 680-donor mean.

PCR involved 60 Vbeta and 13 Jbeta primers. The repertoire was sequenced with immunoSEQ multiplex PCR; TCRdb's copy has only in-frame clones and lacks some. The sample has 100,000 or so clones, less than 85% seen once; the top ten hold around 8.5%. Germline CDR1 reads SNHLY; CDR2 reads FYNNEI. The V end was cut by 2 bases, the J end by 4 bases, with 12 bases between. The CDR3 extends over 15 amino acids. The sequencing input was PBMCs. This chain joins TRBV2 and TRBJ1-5; no clear D. This TCR was recovered from a man aged 40-49 years in good health and CMV-seropositive. The CDR3 DNA reads TGTGCCAGCAGTGAAAGGAGGATACGAAATCAGCCCCAGCATTTT. It encodes CASSERRIRNQPQHF.